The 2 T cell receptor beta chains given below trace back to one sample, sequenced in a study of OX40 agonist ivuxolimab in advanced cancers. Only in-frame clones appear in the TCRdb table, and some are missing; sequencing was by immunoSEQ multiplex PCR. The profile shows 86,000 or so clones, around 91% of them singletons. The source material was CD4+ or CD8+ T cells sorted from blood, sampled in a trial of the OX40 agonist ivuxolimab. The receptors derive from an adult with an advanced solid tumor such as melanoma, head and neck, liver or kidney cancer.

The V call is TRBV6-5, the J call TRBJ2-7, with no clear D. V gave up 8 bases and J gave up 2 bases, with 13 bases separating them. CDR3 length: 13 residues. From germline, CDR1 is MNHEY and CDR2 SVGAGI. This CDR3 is CASLGQPTYEQYF. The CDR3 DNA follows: TGTGCCAGCCTCGGTCAGCCCACCTACGAGCAGTACTTC.

The CDR3 coding sequence is TGTGCCAGCAGTTTGGCACCCAGCAATCAGCCCCAGCATTTT. Translated: CASSLAPSNQPQHF. The gene calls are TRBV27 and TRBJ1-5; the D is unclear. V lost 3 bases and J 1 base, leaving 7 bases between the germline ends. This CDR3 contains 14 residues. Germline V gene sequence: CDR1 MNHEY, CDR2 SMNVEV (reference sequence).